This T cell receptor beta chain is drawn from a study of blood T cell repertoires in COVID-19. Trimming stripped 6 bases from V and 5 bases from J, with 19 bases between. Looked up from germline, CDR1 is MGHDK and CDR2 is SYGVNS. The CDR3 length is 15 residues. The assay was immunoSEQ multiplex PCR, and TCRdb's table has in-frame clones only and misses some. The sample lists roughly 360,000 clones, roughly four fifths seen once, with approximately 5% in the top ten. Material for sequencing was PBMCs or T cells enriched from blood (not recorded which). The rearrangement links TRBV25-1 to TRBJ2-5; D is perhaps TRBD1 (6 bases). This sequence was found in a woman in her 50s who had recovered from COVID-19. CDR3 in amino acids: CASSSGTNFAETQYF. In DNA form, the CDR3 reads TGTGCCAGCAGCTCCGGGACAAATTTTGCGGAGACCCAGTACTTC.